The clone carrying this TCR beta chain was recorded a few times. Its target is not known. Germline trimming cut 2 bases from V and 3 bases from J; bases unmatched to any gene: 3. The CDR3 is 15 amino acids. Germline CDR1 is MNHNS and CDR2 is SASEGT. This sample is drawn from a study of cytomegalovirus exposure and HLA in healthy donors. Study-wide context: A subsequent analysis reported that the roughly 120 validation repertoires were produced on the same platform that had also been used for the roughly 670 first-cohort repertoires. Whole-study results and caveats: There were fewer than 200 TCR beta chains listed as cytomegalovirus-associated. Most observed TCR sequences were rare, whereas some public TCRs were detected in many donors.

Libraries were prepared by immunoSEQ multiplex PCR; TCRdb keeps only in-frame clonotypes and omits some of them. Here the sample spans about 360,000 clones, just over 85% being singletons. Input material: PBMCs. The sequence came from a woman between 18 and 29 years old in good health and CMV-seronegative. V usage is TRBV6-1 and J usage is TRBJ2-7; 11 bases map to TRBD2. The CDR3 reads CASSEPGTSGYEQYF. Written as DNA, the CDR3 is TGTGCCAGCAGTGAACCCGGGACTAGCGGCTACGAGCAGTACTTC.